This T cell receptor (beta chain) was recorded in a study of T-cell memory formation after mild COVID-19. About the study: The TCR clusters were mostly specific to one donor.

This clonotype was seen more than once but under ten times. The CDR3 length is 14 residues. V was shortened by 5 bases and J by 7 bases, with 15 bases between the two germline ends. The germline gives CDR1 SGHTA, CDR2 FQGNSA. In TCRdb, the 5' RACE reads were re-called with MiXCR into one record per CDR3 protein. The sample lists some 320,000 distinct CDR3 sequences, around an eighth occurring once. V gene TRBV7-2 combines with J gene TRBJ1-3; no definite D call. Specimen: PBMCs or a T cell subset sorted from them (not recorded which). The source of this sequence is a man younger than 35 who had mild COVID-19 (a few samples of this study predate the infection). Cell type and time point are not known. The CDR3 DNA reads as TGTGCCAGCAGCCCCCTCCCGGGGTCCAACACCATATATTTT. Translating it yields CASSPLPGSNTIYF.